The 4 T cell receptor beta chains presented below share a single source sample, sequenced in a study of long-term antiretroviral therapy in people with HIV. The assay used was immunoSEQ (version v3.0), run at survey level. TCRdb's copy holds only in-frame clones and misses some; the assay was immunoSEQ multiplex PCR. The sample contains under 20,000 clones, approximately 94% of which appear only once. Sequenced here: unsorted PBMCs, sampled roughly 6.8 years after starting antiretroviral therapy. The source is a woman between 50 and 59 years old with HIV.

The chain couples TRBV13 to TRBJ2-1; the match to TRBD2 covers 9 bases. The germline V gene has CDR1 PRHDT and CDR2 FYEKMQ (reference sequence). The J segment lost 0 bases and the V segment lost 0 bases, leaving 0 bases of the junction unmatched. The CDR3 has 16 amino acids. The CDR3 coding sequence is TGTGCCAGCAGCTTAGGTAGCGGGAGCTCCTACAATGAGCAGTTCTTC. This codes for CASSLGSGSSYNEQFF.

This clone has more than one count but fewer than ten. The chain uses TRBV7-9 and TRBJ1-2; no firm D call. Trimming removed 4 bases from V and 5 bases from J, with 11 bases in between. The CDR3 covers 13 residues. Per germline, CDR1 SEHNR and CDR2 FQNEAQ (reference sequence). CDR3 nucleotide sequence: TGTGCCAGCAGCTCGGAGTACTATTATGGCTACACCTTC. Encoded protein: CASSSEYYYGYTF.

The V call is TRBV11-2, the J call TRBJ2-7; D tentatively fits TRBD1 or TRBD2 (5 bases each). The germline V gene encodes CDR1 SGHAT and CDR2 FQNNGV. The CDR3 covers 16 residues. The V gene lost 1 base and the J gene lost 2 bases, with 15 bases spanning the gap. The DNA of the CDR3 is TGTGCCAGCAGCTTAGCGTATCCCGGGACGACCTACGAGCAGTACTTC. Its protein product is CASSLAYPGTTYEQYF.

This clone is categorized as medium-sized. The rearrangement links TRBV9 to TRBJ2-1; D might be TRBD1 or TRBD2, each matching 6 bases. From germline, CDR1 is SGDLS and CDR2 YYNGEE. This CDR3 is 14 amino acids long. Trimming took off 6 bases at V and 6 bases at J, with 16 bases between the two ends. The CDR3 bases are TGTGCCAGCACCCCCGGGGGCGCTTTCAATGAGCAGTTCTTC. Protein sequence: CASTPGGAFNEQFF.